These 26 T cell receptor beta chains originate from one sample sequenced in a study of post-analysis software for immune sequencing data. General study findings and limits: In patients, TRBV5-6, TRBV5-1 and TRBV20-1 belonged to several TRBV segments found more frequently than in controls.

These receptors' antigens are unknown. The authors incorporated unique molecular identifiers into the TCR beta cDNA libraries. TCRdb recomputed calls from the PCR reads with MiXCR, one row per CDR3 protein. The sample lists some 690,000 distinct CDR3 sequences, roughly 29% occurring once. Sequencing was performed on blood. These receptors originate from a girl between 5 and 17 years old with multiple sclerosis.

The CDR3 here is CSAVTSGRYNEQFF. Here the CDR3 DNA reads TGCAGTGCAGTGACTAGCGGAAGATACAATGAGCAGTTCTTC. The chain joins TRBV20-1 to TRBJ2-1, with 9 positions matching TRBD2. This CDR3 has 14 amino acids. The junction had 7 bases not matched to a gene; V was cut back by 6 bases and J by 4 bases. Germline CDR1 and CDR2: DFQATT and SNEGSKA (reference sequence).

V is TRBV6-6 and J is TRBJ2-3, with unresolved D. Germline V CDR1 and CDR2: MNHNY, SVGAGI (reference sequence). The CDR3 runs 14 residues. The V end lost 0 bases, the J end lost 4 bases, and 8 bases lay between the germline ends. The CDR3 is CASSYSTIADTQYF. The CDR3 coding sequence is TGTGCCAGCAGTTACTCGACGATCGCAGATACGCAGTATTTT.

This clonotype was counted only a few times. The chain links TRBV5-1 to TRBJ2-3; D ambiguous. The length of the CDR3 is 15 residues. Germline loops: CDR1 SGHRS, CDR2 YFSETQ. The V gene lost 4 bases and the J gene lost 4 bases, with 16 bases spanning the gap. The CDR3 reads CASSRTGLPADTQYF. As DNA, the CDR3 is TGCGCCAGCAGCCGTACCGGTCTACCGGCAGATACGCAGTATTTT.

The rearrangement uses TRBV9 and TRBJ2-5; 11 bases map to TRBD2. CDR1 and CDR2 (germline): SGDLS, YYNGEE. V lost 3 bases and J lost 5; bases outside the gene matches: 6. This CDR3 is built from 15 residues. CDR3 DNA: TGTGCCAGCAGCGGAGGTAGCGGGGGGGCGGAGACCCAGTACTTC. Its translation is CASSGGSGGAETQYF.

Only a few counts were recorded for this clonotype. V gene TRBV29-1 combines with J gene TRBJ2-1, with 11 nucleotides matching TRBD2. The J segment lost 8 bases and the V segment lost 3 bases, leaving 12 bases of the junction unmatched. Germline V lookup: CDR1 SQVTM, CDR2 ANQGSEA. This CDR3 has 16 amino acids. The CDR3 loop reads CSVDPPIAGGPHEQFF. For the CDR3, the DNA is TGCAGCGTTGATCCTCCGATAGCGGGGGGGCCCCATGAGCAGTTCTTC.

This clonotype was seen more than once but under ten times. The chain uses TRBV25-1 and TRBJ1-2, with D perhaps matching TRBD1 (6 bases). The V gene lost 2 bases and the J gene lost 6 bases, with 10 bases spanning the gap. The CDR3 is made up of 13 amino acids. The V gene's germline CDR1 is MGHDK and CDR2 SYGVNS. The CDR3 loop reads CASSEGQFHGYTF. CDR3 nucleotide sequence: TGTGCCAGCAGTGAAGGACAGTTCCATGGCTACACCTTC.

The count of this clonotype is one. Relative to the germline gene, one junction end is altered; a read error may explain this. This sequence joins TRBV20-1 and TRBJ2-5; 10 bases fit TRBD1. CDR3 length equals 15 residues. The germline V gene encodes CDR1 DFQATT and CDR2 SNEGSKA (reference sequence). CDR3 nucleotides: TGCAGTGCTGGTCGAGAGACAGGGGGCCGGGAGATCCAGTACTTC. Encoded protein: CSAGRETGGREIQYF.

V usage is TRBV7-2 and J usage is TRBJ1-2; D is ambiguous. The CDR3 runs 15 residues. Trimming cost V 5 bases and J 4 bases, with 17 bases left between them. Germline-derived CDR1 and CDR2 are SGHTA and FQGNSA. The CDR3 bases are TGTGCCAGCAGCCTACCTTTCCAGGACCTCTATGGCTACACCTTC. Residues: CASSLPFQDLYGYTF.

This clonotype came up a few times. The chain couples TRBV6-1 to TRBJ1-5; a weak D match, TRBD1 (6 bases). Germline-derived CDR1 and CDR2 are MNHNS and SASEGT. The V end lost 1 base, the J end lost 3 bases, and 13 bases lay between the germline ends. This CDR3 spans 16 amino acids. CDR3 coding DNA: TGTGCCAGCAGTGAAGAGGGCAGGGGCGCCAATCAGCCCCAGCATTTT. Its protein is CASSEEGRGANQPQHF.

There are a few counts of this clonotype. The chain uses TRBV7-9 and TRBJ2-5; D is tentatively TRBD1 or TRBD2 (5 bases each). The ends were cut back, 4 bases at V and 5 bases at J, with 20 bases in the middle. This CDR3 has 16 residues. CDR1 SEHNR and CDR2 FQNEAQ come from the germline V gene (reference sequence). The CDR3 region has the DNA TGTGCCAGCAGCTCCCTCCACCAGGGACCCGTCGAGACCCAGTACTTC. It yields the protein CASSSLHQGPVETQYF.

Turning to this clonotype: Germline is not matched at one junction end, which may reflect a read error. This chain links TRBV11-2 with TRBJ2-7; tentative D call: TRBD2 (5 bases). CDR1 is SGHAT, CDR2 FQNNGV, per germline. This CDR3 contains 14 residues. The CDR3 sequence is CAGSSREGTYEQYF. The DNA for the CDR3 is TGTGCCGGCAGCTCCCGTGAGGGAACCTACGAGCAGTACTTC. Supplemented by reference TRBV11-2 and TRBJ2-7, the full variable domain reads EAGVAQSPRYKIIEKRQSVAFWCNPISGHATLYWYQQILGQGPKLLIQFQNNGVVDDSQLPKDRFSAERLKGVDSTLKIQPAKLEDSAVYLCAGSSREGTYEQYFGPGTRLTVT.

The chain recombines TRBV6-6 with TRBJ1-5; D gene unclear. CDR1 is MNHNY and CDR2 is SVGAGI in the germline V gene (reference sequence). This CDR3 spans 13 amino acids. V was shortened by 7 bases and J by 4 bases, with 11 bases between the two germline ends. The CDR3 DNA reads as TGTGCCAGCACCGACTGGCGTAATCAGCCCCAGCATTTT. Translation gives CASTDWRNQPQHF.

This clonotype was recorded a few times. CDR3: CASSHNRGNQPQHF. The CDR3 DNA reads as TGTGCCAGCAGCCATAACAGGGGTAATCAGCCCCAGCATTTT. The rearrangement uses TRBV12-3 or TRBV12-4 and TRBJ1-5, with 7 bases fitting TRBD1. This CDR3 has 14 amino acids. V shed 6 bases, J shed 4 bases, and the junction held 6 bases outside the gene matches.

In the case of this clonotype: At one end the junction does not follow the germline gene, possibly because of a read error. V usage is TRBV7-2 and J usage is TRBJ2-7; D not certain. CDR1 and CDR2 (germline): SGHTA, FQGNSA. This CDR3 comprises 14 residues. Here the CDR3 DNA reads TGTGCCAGCAACTCGGTATTCGACCCCTACCAGCAGTACTTC. This encodes CASNSVFDPYQQYF.

There are many counts of this clonotype. The V gene is TRBV6-5, the J gene TRBJ2-5; no reliable D call. The CDR3 length is 11 residues. V was clipped by 5 bases and J by 4 bases, with 5 bases between them. In germline, CDR1 is MNHEY, CDR2 SVGAGI. As DNA, the CDR3 is TGTGCCAGCAGTATCCGAGAGACCCAGTACTTC. As protein: CASSIRETQYF.

The V gene is TRBV7-6, the J gene TRBJ1-1; 9 positions agree with TRBD1. This CDR3 region has 16 residues. Germline trimming cut 4 bases from V and 1 base from J; bases unmatched to any gene: 7. Germline assignment: CDR1 SGHVS and CDR2 FNYEAQ. CDR3 amino acids: CASSYRQGGANTEAFF. Here the CDR3 DNA reads TGTGCCAGCAGCTATCGACAGGGGGGGGCGAACACTGAAGCTTTCTTT. The entire variable domain, with the rest obtained from reference TRBV7-6 and TRBJ1-1, is as follows: GAGVSQSPRYKVTKRGQDVALRCDPISGHVSLYWYRQALGQGPEFLTYFNYEAQQDKSGLPNDRFSAERPEGSISTLTIQRTEQRDSAMYRCASSYRQGGANTEAFFGQGTRLTVV.

V gene TRBV5-1 combines with J gene TRBJ2-3; 8 bases line up with TRBD1. This CDR3 has 12 amino acids. V lost 7 bases, J lost 6 bases, and 4 bases stayed unmatched. Germline CDR1 SGHRS, CDR2 YFSETQ. The CDR3 region has the DNA TGCGCCAGCGGACAGGGCCCCGATACGCAGTATTTT. It encodes CASGQGPDTQYF.

This clonotype has only a few counts. The genes are TRBV5-1 and TRBJ2-3; no clear D gene. Germline CDR1 SGHRS, CDR2 YFSETQ. This CDR3 contains 13 residues. V gave up 0 bases and J gave up 4 bases, with 6 bases separating them. CDR3 in DNA: TGCGCCAGCAGCTTGGGCCATTCAGATACGCAGTATTTT. Amino acids: CASSLGHSDTQYF.

This clonotype has more than one count but fewer than ten. The germline gene is not matched at one end of the junction; a read error may be the cause. The rearrangement joins TRBV20-1 to TRBJ2-1; D tentatively reads TRBD1 or TRBD2 (6 bases each). The CDR3 consists of 14 residues. Germline-derived CDR1 and CDR2 are DFQATT and SNEGSKA (reference sequence). The CDR3 nucleotides read TGCAGTGTACACGGGGGCGGCTCCTACAATGAGCGGTTCTTC. Translated: CSVHGGGSYNERFF.

This clonotype was counted between two and nine times. This rearrangement joins TRBV4-1 to TRBJ2-7; no reliable D call. This CDR3 region has 15 residues. The ends were cut back, 1 base at V and 3 bases at J, with 13 bases in the middle. Germline V gene data show CDR1 as MGHRA and CDR2 as YSYEKL. For the CDR3, the DNA is TGCGCCAGCAGCCAAGGTTCGAGACACATCTACGAGCAGTACTTC. It yields the protein CASSQGSRHIYEQYF.

The DNA for the CDR3 is TGTGCCAGCAGTTACTGGGGGACTCAGAAGCAGTTCTTC. This gives the protein CASSYWGTQKQFF. The V and J genes are TRBV6-2 or TRBV6-3 and TRBJ2-1, with D perhaps matching TRBD2 (6 bases). The CDR3 has 13 amino acids. V lost 1 base to trimming and J lost 11 bases, with 12 bases between them. CDR1 is MNHEY and CDR2 is SVGEGT in the germline V gene.

The V call is TRBV28, the J call TRBJ2-4; tentative D call: TRBD2 (6 bases). The germline gives CDR1 MDHEN, CDR2 SYDVKM. Trimming took 6 bases from V and 5 from J, leaving 20 bases between them. This CDR3 contains 16 residues. CDR3 residues: CASSMEGPGTQNIQYF. The CDR3 nucleotides read TGTGCCAGCAGCATGGAGGGGCCGGGAACCCAAAACATTCAGTACTTC.

As to this clonotype: This may come from a read error, since a much larger clone is one base off. The CDR3 does not close with the conserved phenylalanine or tryptophan, likely indicating a read error. The J gene is TRBJ2-5, the V gene TRBV28; possibly TRBD2 for D (5 bases). The germline V gene has CDR1 MDHEN and CDR2 SYDVKM. This CDR3 is 14 amino acids long. Between the trimmed V and J ends, which lost 6 bases and 1 base, there was a span of 12 bases. The CDR3 DNA reads as TGTGCCAGCAGGGAGGATGGGGTCCAAGAGACCCAGTACTTG. Protein product: CASREDGVQETQYL.

The chain is built from TRBV3-1 and TRBJ2-3, with 15 nucleotides matching TRBD2. In germline, CDR1 is LGHDT, CDR2 YNNKEL (reference sequence). There are 17 residues in the CDR3. V was pared by 0 bases and J by 7 bases, with 5 bases of the junction left unmatched. The CDR3: CASSQEGTSGRLNTQYF. The CDR3 region has the DNA TGTGCCAGCAGCCAAGAGGGGACTAGCGGGAGGTTGAATACGCAGTATTTT.

This clonotype was seen a few times. V is TRBV20-1 and J is TRBJ2-7; 10 bases line up with TRBD2. With 6 bases clipped from V and 2 bases from J, the junction kept 10 bases outside the gene matches. The CDR3 consists of 15 residues. CDR1 and CDR2 from the germline V gene are DFQATT and SNEGSKA (reference sequence). The CDR3 loop is CSAPQVAGGTYEQYF. CDR3 bases: TGCAGTGCCCCACAGGTAGCGGGAGGCACCTACGAGCAGTACTTC.

This clonotype has a handful of counts. The gene calls are TRBV7-2 and TRBJ1-6, with 7 bases fitting TRBD1. The CDR3 has 14 residues. V dropped 5 bases and J dropped 10; count of bases not matched to a gene: 8. Germline-derived CDR1 and CDR2 are SGHTA and FQGNSA. The CDR3 DNA is TGTGCCAGCAGCCCCCGGGACAGCTCATCACCCCTCCACTTT. Protein sequence: CASSPRDSSSPLHF.